This T cell receptor beta chain was sequenced for a study of T cell responses to AZD1222 COVID-19 vaccine. Germline V gene lookup returns CDR1 MNHNS and CDR2 SASEGT. With V trimmed by 3 bases and J by 10 bases, 8 bases remained unmatched. There are 14 residues in the CDR3. The assay was immunoSEQ multiplex PCR, and TCRdb's table has in-frame clones only and misses some. The table includes around 110,000 clones, 75% to 95% detected once. The origin of this receptor is an adult who received the AZD1222 COVID-19 vaccine. The sequenced sample was peripheral blood, obtained 28 days after the second AZD1222 dose. The chain links TRBV6-1 to TRBJ2-1; 8 bases line up with TRBD1. This CDR3 reads CASSDDRGPWEQFF. The CDR3 nucleotides read TGTGCCAGCAGTGACGACAGGGGTCCCTGGGAGCAGTTCTTC.